A selection of T cell receptor beta chains follows, all from one sample in a study of blood T cell repertoires in COVID-19. The data were produced by immunoSEQ multiplex PCR, yet TCRdb's version contains in-frame clones alone and is incomplete. The sample yields over 200,000 clones, approximately 80% seen once. The sequencing sample was made of PBMCs or T cells enriched from blood (not recorded which). The receptor source for this set is a middle-aged man who had recovered from COVID-19. The CDR3 runs from the conserved cysteine through the conserved F or W. A D gene is named only where the DNA matches it firmly. Part of the rows lack a size; the others show once, few, many or a class for expanded clones.

j_gene	v_gene	d_gene	abundance	CDR3nt	CDR3aa
TRBJ2-7	TRBV19	TRBD2	-	TGTGCCAGTAGTATCGGGGAGGGGAGCTACGAGCAGTACTTC	CASSIGEGSYEQYF
TRBJ2-1	TRBV9	TRBD2	-	TGTGCCAGCAGCGTTATAGCGGGAGCCTCAATCGGTGAGCAGTTCTTC	CASSVIAGASIGEQFF
TRBJ2-1	TRBV28	TRBD2	once	TGTGCCAGCAGTTTCCTAGCGGGAGAACATGAGCAGTTCTTC	CASSFLAGEHEQFF
TRBJ2-5	TRBV7-2	TRBD2	-	TGTGCCAGCAGCTTACCGAGCGGGGGAAAGACCCAGTACTTC	CASSLPSGGKTQYF
TRBJ2-5	TRBV7-7	-	-	TGTGCCAGCAGCCGCGTTTCTTCCAGGGGAGAGACCCAGTACTTC	CASSRVSSRGETQYF
TRBJ2-7	TRBV2	-	few	TGTGCCAGCAGTGATCTCGTGGGAGTCACCTACGAGCAGTACTTC	CASSDLVGVTYEQYF
TRBJ2-3	TRBV3-1/TRBV3-2	TRBD2	-	TGTGCCAGCAGCCCGGGACTCCGGGGCGGGAGAGCGACAGATACGCAGTATTTT	CASSPGLRGGRATDTQYF
TRBJ2-5	TRBV18	TRBD1	-	TGTGCCAGCTCACCAGAGACAGGGGGGCAAGAGACCCAGTACTTC	CASSPETGGQETQYF
TRBJ1-4	TRBV21-1	-	-	TGTGCCAGCAGCAAAGGGGGGACAGGGGGATCTAATGAAAAACTGTTTTTT	CASSKGGTGGSNEKLFF
TRBJ2-1	TRBV7-3	TRBD2	once	TGTGCCAGCAGCTGGACTAGAAACAATGAGCAGTTCTTC	CASSWTRNNEQFF
TRBJ1-6	TRBV11-2	-	-	TGTGCCAGCAGTCTCCGGGGGGATTCACCCCTCCACTTT	CASSLRGDSPLHF
TRBJ1-2	TRBV5-1	-	-	TGCGCCAGCAGCTACGGGGGCTATGGCTACACCTTC	CASSYGGYGYTF
TRBJ2-7	TRBV9	TRBD1	once	TGTGCCAGCAGCACCGGGACAGCCTACGAGCAGTACTTC	CASSTGTAYEQYF
TRBJ1-4	TRBV7-9	TRBD1	-	TGTGCCAGCATCCAGACAGGGGGCGATACTAATGAAAAACTGTTTTTT	CASIQTGGDTNEKLFF
TRBJ2-2	TRBV5-1	TRBD1	-	TGCGCCAGCAGCTTGGGGTCAGGACAGGGCAACACCGGGGAGCTGTTTTTT	CASSLGSGQGNTGELFF
TRBJ1-1	TRBV5-8	TRBD1	-	TGTGCCAGCAGGACGGGACAGGCGAACACTGAAGCTTTCTTT	CASRTGQANTEAFF
TRBJ2-2	TRBV11-3	TRBD2	-	TGTGCCAGCAGCTTGGTCGCGGGGGATACCGGGGAGCTGTTTTTT	CASSLVAGDTGELFF
TRBJ2-6	TRBV27	-	-	TGTGCCAGCAGTTTATTAACGAGCTCTGGGGCCAACGTCCTGACTTTC	CASSLLTSSGANVLTF
TRBJ1-1	TRBV3-1/TRBV3-2	-	-	TGTGCCAGCAGCCACGACAGTAATATTGAAGCTTTCTTT	CASSHDSNIEAFF
TRBJ1-2	TRBV6-5	TRBD1	-	TGTGCCAGCAGTTTCACGACAGGGAACTATGGCTACACCTTC	CASSFTTGNYGYTF
TRBJ1-5	TRBV7-9	TRBD1	-	TGTGCCAGCAGCAGACAGGGGGGTTCAGGACAGCCCCAGCATTTT	CASSRQGGSGQPQHF
TRBJ2-7	TRBV5-8	TRBD1	few	TGTGCCAGCAGCTTTACCACCGGGACAGGGCCGGTCGAGCAGTACTTC	CASSFTTGTGPVEQYF
TRBJ2-5	TRBV13	TRBD1	-	TGTGCCAGCAGCTCCGGGACAGGGGGCTGGGAGACCCAGTACTTC	CASSSGTGGWETQYF
TRBJ1-1	TRBV19	-	-	TGTGCCAGTAGTCCAAACACACAATTATTCAAGAACACTGAAGCTTTCTTT	CASSPNTQLFKNTEAFF
TRBJ2-1	TRBV24-1	TRBD1	-	TGTGCCACCAGTGACCGCAGGGGGACCGGGCCCTACAATGAGCAGTTCTTC	CATSDRRGTGPYNEQFF
TRBJ1-2	TRBV18	TRBD1	-	TGTGCCAGCTCCCCCGGACAGGGGGCTGGCTACACCTTC	CASSPGQGAGYTF
TRBJ1-4	TRBV2	-	-	TGTGCCAGCGCCCTCTGGGGGGGAATGAATGAAAAACTGTTTTTT	CASALWGGMNEKLFF
TRBJ2-7	TRBV19	TRBD2	-	TGTGCCAGTAGTATAGGCCTAGCGGGCCTCTCCTACGAGCAGTACTTC	CASSIGLAGLSYEQYF
TRBJ1-6	TRBV19	-	-	TGTGCCAGTAGTATTGCAGATTCACCCCTCCACTTT	CASSIADSPLHF
TRBJ1-1	TRBV5-6	-	-	TGTGCCAGCAGCCCAGACGGGGGGGAGCTGAACACTGAAGCTTTCTTT	CASSPDGGELNTEAFF
TRBJ2-7	TRBV11-2	-	-	TGTGCCAGCAGCTTTGCGGGTATCGCATCCGCGTACTTC	CASSFAGIASAYF
TRBJ2-5	TRBV14	-	-	TGTGCCAGCGCCCTAGGGGTTGGGACCCAGTACTTC	CASALGVGTQYF
TRBJ2-3	TRBV25-1	TRBD2	once	TGTGCCAGCGCGACTAGCGGGAGGGCCGGTACGCAGTATTTT	CASATSGRAGTQYF
TRBJ2-3	TRBV9	-	-	TGTGCCAGCAGCGGGACTACGAGCACAGATACGCAGTATTTT	CASSGTTSTDTQYF
TRBJ1-4	TRBV5-1	TRBD1	-	TGCGCCAGCAGCTTACAGGGGTTTAATGAAAAACTGTTTTTT	CASSLQGFNEKLFF
TRBJ1-1	TRBV5-5	-	-	TGTGCCAGCAGCCCCGAGGTGGCACTAGGAGCTTTCTTT	CASSPEVALGAFF
TRBJ1-5	TRBV28	-	-	TGTGCCAGCACAGCGTCATGGGTTCAGCCCCAGCATTTT	CASTASWVQPQHF
TRBJ1-5	TRBV18	-	-	TGTGCCAGCTCAGTTTCTTACAGGGATCAGCCCCAGCATTTT	CASSVSYRDQPQHF
TRBJ2-2	TRBV7-2	-	-	TGTGCCAGCAGCTTAGATTCTGGAGGCGGGGAGCTGTTTTTT	CASSLDSGGGELFF
TRBJ2-7	TRBV7-6	TRBD2	few	TGTGCCAGCAGCTTAGAAGCGGGGAGCTCCTACGAGCAGTACTTC	CASSLEAGSSYEQYF
TRBJ2-5	TRBV9	-	-	TGTGCCAGCAGCGGGGTAGGAGGGAAAGAGACCCAGTACTTC	CASSGVGGKETQYF
TRBJ2-7	TRBV5-4	TRBD2	-	TGTGCCAGCAGCCACGGACTAGCGGGAGATAGCTCCGAGCAGTACTTC	CASSHGLAGDSSEQYF
TRBJ2-7	TRBV21-1	-	-	TGTGCCAGCAGCAAAGTAGAAACCTACGAGCAGTACTTC	CASSKVETYEQYF
TRBJ1-4	TRBV7-9	TRBD1	once	TGTGCCAGCAGTAAGCCGGGACAGGGGGGCAAACTGTTTTTT	CASSKPGQGGKLFF
TRBJ2-3	TRBV6-1	TRBD1	few	TGTGCCAGCAGTGAGGACAGGCGTAGCACAGATACGCAGTATTTT	CASSEDRRSTDTQYF
TRBJ1-2	TRBV6-5	-	-	TGTGCCAGCAGCCACCGGGGGGACGGCTACACCTTC	CASSHRGDGYTF
TRBJ1-5	TRBV6-2/TRBV6-3	-	-	TGTGCCAGCAGTTCCCTTCATTGGGGCCCCCAGCATTTT	CASSSLHWGPQHF
TRBJ1-2	TRBV2	-	-	TGTGCCAGCAGTGACAGCGAGTCCTATGGCTACACCTTC	CASSDSESYGYTF
TRBJ1-3	TRBV2	-	-	TGTGCCAGCAGTGATACCGGAAGGGGTGGAAACACCATATATTTT	CASSDTGRGGNTIYF
TRBJ2-2	TRBV2	-	-	TGTGCCAGCAGTGAAGACAGGAACACCGGGGAGCTGTTTTTT	CASSEDRNTGELFF
TRBJ1-2	TRBV12-3/TRBV12-4	-	once	TGTGCCAGCAGCCCCCCGTTCACCTTC	CASSPPFTF
TRBJ2-1	TRBV28	TRBD1	-	TGTGCCAGCAGCCTAAACAGGGGCCATGAGCAGTTCTTC	CASSLNRGHEQFF
TRBJ1-2	TRBV27	TRBD1	-	TGTGCCAGCAGTCTCCGACAGGGCCTCTATGGCTACACCTTC	CASSLRQGLYGYTF
TRBJ1-6	TRBV28	TRBD1	-	TGTGCCAGCAGCGGGGGACAGAATAATTCACCCCTCCACTTT	CASSGGQNNSPLHF